These 8 T cell receptor beta chains came from one sample sequenced in a study of blood T cell repertoires in COVID-19. Assay used: immunoSEQ multiplex PCR; TCRdb lists only in-frame clones, some missing. Of about 270,000 clones listed, roughly 86% are singletons. Material for sequencing was PBMCs or T cells enriched from blood (not recorded which). The receptors stem from a woman in her twenties or thirties who had recovered from COVID-19.

Concerning this clone itself: Relative to the germline gene, one junction end is altered; a read error may explain this. The rearrangement joins TRBV18 to TRBJ1-5; the D is unclear. CDR1 KGHSH and CDR2 LQKENI come from the germline V gene. This CDR3 is built from 15 residues. CDR3 amino acids: CASAPGAGIHQPQHF. The CDR3 bases are TGTGCCAGCGCACCCGGTGCGGGGATCCATCAGCCCCAGCATTTT.

This rearrangement joins TRBV7-8 to TRBJ2-3; TRBD2 matches at 13 bases. The junction had 15 bases not matched to a gene; V was cut back by 4 bases and J by 5 bases. The CDR3 runs to 19 residues. The germline V gene encodes CDR1 SGHVS and CDR2 FQNEAQ. CDR3 amino acids: CASSSLVTSGRARRDTQYF. In nucleotides, the CDR3 is TGTGCCAGCAGCTCCCTAGTTACTAGCGGGAGGGCGAGGAGAGATACGCAGTATTTT. The complete variable domain, with remaining parts taken from reference TRBV7-8 and TRBJ2-3, reads GAGVSQSPRYKVAKRGQDVALRCDPISGHVSLFWYQQALGQGPEFLTYFQNEAQLDKSGLPSDRFFAERPEGSVSTLKIQRTQQEDSAVYLCASSSLVTSGRARRDTQYFGPGTRLTVL.

The gene calls are TRBV5-1 and TRBJ1-2, with 9 nucleotides matching TRBD1. This CDR3 is built from 15 residues. The germline CDR1 and CDR2 sequences are SGHRS and YFSETQ. J was trimmed by 0 bases and V by 4 bases; bases with no gene match: 4. CDR3 in DNA: TGCGCCAGCAGCCCCCGGGACAGGGCTAACTATGGCTACACCTTC. Its protein product is CASSPRDRANYGYTF.

The V call is TRBV11-2, the J call TRBJ2-7, with no clear D. CDR3 length: 11 residues. Germline CDR1 is SGHAT and CDR2 is FQNNGV. V was clipped by 1 base and J by 5 bases, with 3 bases between them. The CDR3 spells CASSLGNEQYF. The CDR3 DNA is TGTGCCAGCAGCTTAGGTAACGAGCAGTACTTC.

The V gene is TRBV9, the J gene TRBJ2-3; 12 bases are a match to TRBD2. The CDR3 runs to 16 residues. The V and J ends lost 3 bases and 10 bases, in that order; junction bases with no gene match: 12. Looked up from germline, CDR1 is SGDLS and CDR2 is YYNGEE. As DNA, the CDR3 is TGTGCCAGCAGCGCGGCACTAGCGGGGGGTGTTAGTGCGCAGTATTTT. It translates to CASSAALAGGVSAQYF.

The rearrangement uses TRBV5-6 and TRBJ1-4; maybe TRBD1 (5 bases). The CDR3 is made up of 14 amino acids. V was shortened by 1 base and J by 6 bases, with 10 bases between the two germline ends. Germline loops: CDR1 SGHDT, CDR2 YYEEEE. The CDR3, as DNA: TGTGCCAGCAGCTTGTTAGACAGCCATGAAAAACTGTTTTTT. It encodes CASSLLDSHEKLFF. Combining the CDR3 with reference TRBV5-6 and TRBJ1-4 gives the whole variable domain DAGVTQSPTHLIKTRGQQVTLRCSPKSGHDTVSWYQQALGQGPQFIFQYYEEEERQRGNFPDRFSGHQFPNYSSELNVNALLLGDSALYLCASSLLDSHEKLFFGSGTQLSVL.

This chain joins TRBV19 and TRBJ2-5; 8 positions agree with TRBD2. With 3 bases clipped from V and 5 bases from J, the junction kept 8 bases outside the gene matches. CDR3 length: 15 amino acids. Germline assignment: CDR1 LNHDA and CDR2 SQIVND (reference sequence). The CDR3 DNA follows: TGTGCCAGTAGTATCAGAGCGGGAGTAGGGGAGACCCAGTACTTC. The encoded protein is CASSIRAGVGETQYF.

The J gene is TRBJ1-2, the V gene TRBV6-2 or TRBV6-3, with TRBD1 as a possible D gene (6 bases). The germline CDR1 and CDR2 sequences are MNHEY and SVGEGT. CDR3 length: 15 residues. V was clipped by 5 bases and J by 7 bases, with 20 bases between them. The DNA for the CDR3 is TGTGCCAGCAGTACCGGGACAAGATCGTTATTTGGCTACACCTTC. Its translation is CASSTGTRSLFGYTF.